This T cell receptor beta chain was documented in a study of T cells in Graves' hyperthyroidism and ophthalmopathy. Study conclusions and caveats: Most clonotypes that expanded in the thyroid above 0.001 also showed up in blood. The model identified upcoming ophthalmopathy a median around 7.1 months ahead of onset.

Germline V gene data show CDR1 as SGHAT and CDR2 as FQDESV (reference sequence). The CDR3 runs 16 residues. Trimming at V came to 5 bases and at J to 7 bases, leaving 6 bases not matched to a gene. TCR beta CDR3 regions were amplified from RNA transcripts. Primed by the HTBI set, a first-round RT-PCR was run on the TCR CDR3. TCRdb re-analysed the multiplex PCR reads in MiXCR, keeping a single row per CDR3 protein. Of hundreds of thousands of distinct CDR3 sequences listed, about 45% are singletons. Uncontrolled infection, other autoimmune disease, pregnancy and lactation each barred patients from inclusion. On the basis of clinical symptoms, serum thyroxine and TRAb, thyroid ultrasound and orbital computed tomography, diagnoses were made. As for this clonotype: Its antigen is not known.

The chain uses TRBV11-1 and TRBJ1-6; 12 positions match TRBD1. The clonotype originates from an adult man with Graves' disease, either hyperthyroidism or ophthalmopathy (not recorded which). The sequencing input was peripheral blood or thyroid tissue (not recorded which). The CDR3 loop reads CASSVGTGGWNSPLHF. The CDR3 DNA follows: TGTGCCAGCAGCGTAGGGACAGGGGGCTGGAATTCACCCCTCCACTTT.